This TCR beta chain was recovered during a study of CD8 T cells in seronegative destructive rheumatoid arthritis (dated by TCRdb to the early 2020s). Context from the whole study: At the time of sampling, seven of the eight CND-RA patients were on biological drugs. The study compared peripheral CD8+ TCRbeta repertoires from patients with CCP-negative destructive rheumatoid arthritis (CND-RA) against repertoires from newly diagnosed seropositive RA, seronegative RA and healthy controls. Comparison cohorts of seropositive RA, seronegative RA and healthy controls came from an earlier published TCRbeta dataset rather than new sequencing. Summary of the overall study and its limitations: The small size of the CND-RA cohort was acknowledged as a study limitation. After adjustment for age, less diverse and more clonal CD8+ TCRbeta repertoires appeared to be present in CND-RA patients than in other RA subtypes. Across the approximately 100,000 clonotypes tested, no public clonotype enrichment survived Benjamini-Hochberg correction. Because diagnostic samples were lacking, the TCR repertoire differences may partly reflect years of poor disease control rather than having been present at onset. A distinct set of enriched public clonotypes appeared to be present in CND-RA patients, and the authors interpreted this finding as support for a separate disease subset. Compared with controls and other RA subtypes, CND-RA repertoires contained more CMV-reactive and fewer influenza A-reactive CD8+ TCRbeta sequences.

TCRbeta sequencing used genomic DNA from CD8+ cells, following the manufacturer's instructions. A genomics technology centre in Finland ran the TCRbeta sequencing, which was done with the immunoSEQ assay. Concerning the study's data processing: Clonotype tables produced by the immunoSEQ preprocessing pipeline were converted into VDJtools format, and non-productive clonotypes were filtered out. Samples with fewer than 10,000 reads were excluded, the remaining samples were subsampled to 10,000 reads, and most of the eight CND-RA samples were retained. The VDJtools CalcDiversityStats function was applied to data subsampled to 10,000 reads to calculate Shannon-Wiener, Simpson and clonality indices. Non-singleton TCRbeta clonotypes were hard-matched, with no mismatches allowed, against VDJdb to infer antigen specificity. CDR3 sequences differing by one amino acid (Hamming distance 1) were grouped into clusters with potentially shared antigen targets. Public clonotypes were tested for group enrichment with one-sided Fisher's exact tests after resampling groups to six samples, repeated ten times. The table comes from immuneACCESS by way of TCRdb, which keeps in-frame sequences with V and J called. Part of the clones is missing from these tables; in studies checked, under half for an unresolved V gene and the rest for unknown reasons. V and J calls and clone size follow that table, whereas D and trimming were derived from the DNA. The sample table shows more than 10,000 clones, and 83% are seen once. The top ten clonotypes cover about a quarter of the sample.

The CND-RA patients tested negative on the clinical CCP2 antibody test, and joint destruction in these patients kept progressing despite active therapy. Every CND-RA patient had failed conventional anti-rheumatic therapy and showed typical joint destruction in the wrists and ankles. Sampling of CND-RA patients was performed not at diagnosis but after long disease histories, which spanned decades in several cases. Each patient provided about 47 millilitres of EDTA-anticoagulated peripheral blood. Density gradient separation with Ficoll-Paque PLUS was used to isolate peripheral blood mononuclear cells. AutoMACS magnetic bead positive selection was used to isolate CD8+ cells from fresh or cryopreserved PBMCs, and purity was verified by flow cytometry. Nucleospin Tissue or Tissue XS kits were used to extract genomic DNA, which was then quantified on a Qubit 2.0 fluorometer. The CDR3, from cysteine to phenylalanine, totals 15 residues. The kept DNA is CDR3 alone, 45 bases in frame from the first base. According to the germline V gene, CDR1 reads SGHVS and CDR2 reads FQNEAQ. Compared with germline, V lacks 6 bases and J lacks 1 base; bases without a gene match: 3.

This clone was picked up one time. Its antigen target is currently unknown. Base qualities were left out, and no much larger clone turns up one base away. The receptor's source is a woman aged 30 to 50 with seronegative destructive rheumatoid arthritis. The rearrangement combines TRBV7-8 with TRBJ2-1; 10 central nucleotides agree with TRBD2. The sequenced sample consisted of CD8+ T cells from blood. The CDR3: CASSPLAGSYNEQFF. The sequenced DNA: TGTGCCAGCAGTCCACTAGCGGGGTCCTACAATGAGCAGTTCTTC.